The clone carrying this TCR beta chain was seen more than once but under ten times. Its antigen is not identified. TCRdb keeps only in-frame clones here, not all; method: immunoSEQ multiplex PCR. The sample lists fewer than 400,000 clones, over 75% seen once, with around 0.88% in the top ten. The donors were members of the validation cohort, which comprised 120 subjects and was separate from the first cohort of 730 or so subjects. The sample originates from a study of cytomegalovirus exposure and HLA in healthy donors. Study-level information: The 100 to 150 validation repertoires were reported in a later analysis to have been generated on the same platform as the approximately 600 first-cohort repertoires.

Study outcomes and limitations: Associated with cytomegalovirus, according to the listing, were 150 to 200 TCR beta chains. Reported performance of the classifier showed diagnosis of cytomegalovirus status with high specificity and sensitivity.

CDR3 length: 12 residues. Germline-derived CDR1 and CDR2 are SNHLY and FYNNEI. V lost 7 bases and J lost 4; bases outside the gene matches: 3. The origin of this receptor is a man aged 25-45 years in good health and CMV-seronegative. The chain links TRBV2 to TRBJ2-7, with 8 bases aligning to TRBD2. The sample consisted of PBMCs. CDR3 DNA: TGTGCCAGCACCGGGAGGGGTTACGAGCAGTACTTC. It is translated as CASTGRGYEQYF.